This is a list of T cell receptor beta chains from one sample in a study of beta chain features in type 1 diabetes. TCRdb's table, derived via immunoSEQ multiplex PCR, lists solely in-frame clones and lacks some. The sample carries roughly 500,000 clones, about an eighth recorded once. The sequenced sample was naive CD4+ T cells from blood. Receptor source: a woman younger than 30 in good health. Each CDR3 is given with its conserved first and last residue. The order of the fields is D gene, J gene, clone size, V gene, CDR3 DNA, CDR3 protein. A D gene is named only where the DNA matches it firmly. Part of the rows lack a size; the others show once, few, many or a class for expanded clones.

d_call: NA; j_call: TRBJ2-1; clone_size: NA; v_call: TRBV14; cdr3_nt: TGTGCCAGCAGCCAGCAGTCGTTGGCGGGTCTTACCCCGGGTCACAATGAGCAGTTCTTC; cdr3_aa: CASSQQSLAGLTPGHNEQFF
d_call: NA; j_call: TRBJ1-2; clone_size: few; v_call: TRBV29-1; cdr3_nt: TGCAGCGTCGCAGGGATACTGAACTATGGCTACACCTTC; cdr3_aa: CSVAGILNYGYTF
d_call: NA; j_call: TRBJ2-6; clone_size: NA; v_call: TRBV6-5; cdr3_nt: TGTGCCAGCAGATGGGGCTCTGGGGCCAACGTCCTGACTTTC; cdr3_aa: CASRWGSGANVLTF
d_call: NA; j_call: TRBJ2-7; clone_size: NA; v_call: TRBV7-9; cdr3_nt: TGTGCCAGCACCTCAGCGGAAGGCCCGTGGACTTTC; cdr3_aa: CASTSAEGPWTF
d_call: NA; j_call: TRBJ1-5; clone_size: few; v_call: TRBV30; cdr3_nt: TGTGCCTGGAGTCGGGGAACTCAGCCCCAGCATTTT; cdr3_aa: CAWSRGTQPQHF
d_call: TRBD1; j_call: TRBJ2-1; clone_size: NA; v_call: TRBV5-1; cdr3_nt: TGCGCCGCCCGGGACAGGGACAATGAGCAGTTCTTC; cdr3_aa: CAARDRDNEQFF
d_call: NA; j_call: TRBJ1-5; clone_size: few; v_call: TRBV10-3; cdr3_nt: TGTGCCATCAGTGAGCGGGGCAATCAGCCCCAGCATTTT; cdr3_aa: CAISERGNQPQHF
d_call: NA; j_call: TRBJ1-2; clone_size: few; v_call: TRBV6-5; cdr3_nt: TGTGCCAGCAGTAGCTATGGCTACACCTTC; cdr3_aa: CASSSYGYTF
d_call: NA; j_call: TRBJ1-2; clone_size: few; v_call: TRBV27; cdr3_nt: TGTGCCAGCAGTTTGGGGGGCAGACCTAACTATGGCTACACCTTC; cdr3_aa: CASSLGGRPNYGYTF
d_call: TRBD1; j_call: TRBJ2-7; clone_size: few; v_call: TRBV6-5; cdr3_nt: TGTGCCAGCAGCACACCCGGGACAGGGTCTCGCGAGCAGTACTTC; cdr3_aa: CASSTPGTGSREQYF
d_call: NA; j_call: TRBJ2-5; clone_size: few; v_call: TRBV7-3; cdr3_nt: TGTGCCAGCAGCCATAACCAAGAGACCCAGTACTTC; cdr3_aa: CASSHNQETQYF
d_call: NA; j_call: TRBJ1-2; clone_size: NA; v_call: TRBV7-2; cdr3_nt: TGTGCCAGCAGCTTAGTTAATTATGTTACCGGCTACACCTTC; cdr3_aa: CASSLVNYVTGYTF
d_call: TRBD1; j_call: TRBJ1-2; clone_size: NA; v_call: TRBV30; cdr3_nt: TGTGCCTGGAGTGGGGACAGGGGTAACTATGGCTACACCTTC; cdr3_aa: CAWSGDRGNYGYTF
d_call: NA; j_call: TRBJ1-2; clone_size: NA; v_call: TRBV4-3; cdr3_nt: TGCGCCAGCAGCCGATACCCGGATGGCTACACCTTC; cdr3_aa: CASSRYPDGYTF